This TCR beta chain emerged from a study of shared clonotypes between healthy human individuals. Study-level background: Three plates each covered CD4 naive and memory; CD8 naive two, CD8 memory one.

Clones were sequenced by immunoSEQ multiplex PCR, and TCRdb holds only the in-frame ones, with some missing. Of about 2.4 million clones listed, roughly 93% were seen once; the top ten hold 0.36%. Germline CDR1 and CDR2: SEHNR and FQNEAQ (reference sequence). V was trimmed by 6 bases and J by 2 bases, leaving 17 bases between them. The CDR3 spans 17 residues. This sequence was found in a man between 18 and 29 years old in good health. Some clones in this sample may be carry-over from other donors' samples. The material sequenced was naive CD4+ T cells from PBMCs. The sample's subset: CD45RA+ positively selected. J is TRBJ2-6 and V is TRBV7-9; D assignment may be TRBD1 or TRBD2 (6 bases each). The CDR3 reads CASRPGGQHTGANVLTF. DNA for the CDR3: TGTGCCAGCAGACCCGGGGGACAACACACTGGGGCCAACGTCCTGACTTTC.